This T cell receptor beta chain is drawn from a study of T cell repertoires in cytomegalovirus infection. Via MiXCR, TCRdb re-called the reads, giving one row per CDR3 protein. Seen here are 250,000 to 300,000 distinct CDR3 sequences, roughly 9.1% observed once, and the top ten hold over 13%. The germline CDR1 and CDR2 sequences are SGHVS and FNYEAQ. The CDR3 spans 13 residues. This clonotype was detected once. The germline gene is not matched at one end of the junction; a read error may be the cause. Sequences were obtained from PBMCs. The receptor was derived from a human donor in good health (CMV status not recorded). Some clones in this sample may be carry-over from other donors' samples. The chain employs TRBV7-6 and TRBJ2-7, with D maybe TRBD2 (6 bases). For the CDR3, the DNA is TGTGTCAGCAGCAGTACGGGGGCCTACGAGCAGTACTTC. The encoded protein is CVSSSTGAYEQYF.